The 2 T cell receptor beta chains in this list originate from one sample, sequenced in a study of T cell repertoires in cytomegalovirus infection. TCRdb independently ran MiXCR on the reads; one entry per CDR3 protein. The sample gives fewer than 550,000 distinct CDR3 sequences, about 15% of which show up once; 24% is in the top ten. Sequencing was carried out using CD8+ T cells from PBMCs. Receptors were obtained from a human donor in good health (CMV status not recorded). Some clones in this sample may be carry-over from other donors' samples.

This chain joins TRBV15 and TRBJ2-1, with 11 bases fitting TRBD2. Germline values: CDR1 LNHNV, CDR2 YYDKDF (reference sequence). The CDR3 contains 19 residues. With V trimmed by 5 bases and J by 5 bases, 17 bases remained unmatched. The CDR3 spells CATSPRPYSGGADNNEQFF. The CDR3 nucleotides are TGTGCCACCAGCCCGAGACCCTATAGCGGGGGGGCCGATAACAATGAGCAGTTCTTC.

This clonotype has a count of ten or more. The chain employs TRBV6-1 and TRBJ1-1; D not certain. CDR3 length equals 11 residues. The germline gives CDR1 MNHNS, CDR2 SASEGT. V lost 4 bases and J lost 6, with 6 bases in between. The CDR3 DNA reads TGTGCCAGCAGTGGAGGGCCTGAAGCTTTCTTT. Translation: CASSGGPEAFF.